A single sample gave rise to the 5 T cell receptor beta chains below, sequenced in a study of T cells after posttransplantation cyclophosphamide. Cyclophosphamide on days +3 and +4 followed busulfan-fludarabine conditioning and a marrow graft. Some clones are missing from TCRdb's copy, which holds only in-frame ones; the method was immunoSEQ multiplex PCR. The table lists under 15,000 clones, with no singletons. Specimen: PBMCs, collected after allogeneic stem cell transplant with posttransplant cyclophosphamide. Source of these receptors: a female patient between 35 and 55 years old who received an allogeneic stem cell transplant from a related donor, was CMV-positive, and had acute GVHD only. A share of the T cells may be of graft donor origin.

The chain uses TRBV9 and TRBJ2-1; a weak D match, TRBD2 (6 bases). The CDR3 consists of 13 residues. Germline CDR1 reads SGDLS; CDR2 reads YYNGEE. Trimming cost V 2 bases and J 7 bases, with 10 bases left between them. The CDR3 DNA reads as TGTGCCAGCAGCGTGGGACTCAGAAATGAGCAGTTCTTC. It codes for CASSVGLRNEQFF.

This clone was detected ten times or more. The V call is TRBV10-1, the J call TRBJ1-1; no reliable D call. The germline V gene encodes CDR1 WNHNN and CDR2 SYGVQD (reference sequence). The length of the CDR3 is 16 residues. Trimming pared 0 bases from V and 1 base from J, leaving 12 bases between. CDR3 in DNA: TGCGCCAGCAGTGAGTCTCTCGGTTCAGGGAACACTGAAGCTTTCTTT. Translated, it gives CASSESLGSGNTEAFF.

Many counts were recorded for this clone. V and J are TRBV7-2 and TRBJ2-7, with no clear D. Germline-derived CDR1 and CDR2 are SGHTA and FQGNSA. The ends were cut back, 7 bases at V and 4 bases at J, with 14 bases in the middle. This CDR3 contains 13 residues. The CDR3 loop is CASTPVAKYEQYF. CDR3 bases: TGTGCCAGCACCCCGGTTGCGAAGTACGAGCAGTACTTC.

This chain uses TRBV11-2 with TRBJ2-5; 9 nucleotides line up with TRBD1. This CDR3 region has 14 residues. Germline V gene sequence: CDR1 SGHAT, CDR2 FQNNGV. V lost 6 bases and J lost 2; bases outside the gene matches: 4. The chain's CDR3 is CASSRDRDQETQYF. The CDR3 DNA is TGTGCCAGCAGTCGGGACAGGGATCAAGAGACCCAGTACTTC.

This clone was recorded at least ten times. The rearrangement uses TRBV4-2 and TRBJ2-1, with D tentatively TRBD2 (7 bases). Germline CDR1 reads LGHNA; CDR2 reads YNFKEQ. CDR3 length: 16 amino acids. Trimming shortened V by 7 bases and J by 9 bases, and 25 bases separated the two germline ends. The CDR3 DNA reads TGTGCCAGCACCTCTGGGGGGGGGCCCGATCTTGGTGAGCAGTTCTTC. It codes for CASTSGGGPDLGEQFF.